The rows below give T cell receptor beta chains drawn from one sample of a study. One entry per CDR3 protein, called by TCRdb with MiXCR from the RT-PCR reads. The sample yields more than 600,000 distinct CDR3 sequences, 12% to 15% seen once. The source material was memory CD4+ T cells from blood. Every receptor here comes from a female donor in good health, serving as a healthy control. CDR3s include the opening cysteine and the closing phenylalanine or tryptophan. The order of the fields is V gene, clone size, J gene, D gene, CDR3 DNA, CDR3 protein. D genes are given only for firm matches. Clone size appears in some rows only: once, few, many, or a class for an expanded clone.

TRBV7-2	many	TRBJ2-3	TRBD1	TGTGCCAGCAATCCAGGGACAGCAATATATACGCAGTATTTT	CASNPGTAIYTQYF
TRBV10-3	few	TRBJ1-3	.	TGTGCCATCGGGGGACCCTCTGGAAACACCATATATTTT	CAIGGPSGNTIYF
TRBV7-3	.	TRBJ2-3	TRBD2	TGTGCCAGCAGCTTGGGTAGCGGGAGTAATACGCAGTATTTT	CASSLGSGSNTQYF
TRBV5-5	.	TRBJ1-1	.	TGTGCCAGCAGCGTCCCCTCCGGGACTGGGGCTTTCTTT	CASSVPSGTGAFF
TRBV11-2	few	TRBJ2-3	TRBD2	TGTGCCAGCAGCTTTGGGGGAGGGACCCCAGATACGCAGTATTTT	CASSFGGGTPDTQYF
TRBV7-8	few	TRBJ2-7	.	TGTGCCAGCAGCACAACCGCAGGGTTGGCCTACGAGCAGTACTTC	CASSTTAGLAYEQYF
TRBV7-8	.	TRBJ1-1	.	TGTGCCAGCAGCTTAGGCGGCCACTCGACGAACACTGAAGCTTTCTTT	CASSLGGHSTNTEAFF
TRBV2	.	TRBJ2-1	.	TGTGCCAGCACTACACCGGGACTTCCGAGCTCCTACAATGAGCAGTTCTTC	CASTTPGLPSSYNEQFF
TRBV20-1	.	TRBJ2-5	.	TGCAGTGCTTACAGGGACCTGCCAGAGACCCAGTGCTTC	CSAYRDLPETQCF
TRBV12-3/TRBV12-4	many	TRBJ2-2	TRBD1	TGTGCCAGCAGCCCAGGGACAGGGCGGAACGGGGAGCTGTTTTTT	CASSPGTGRNGELFF
TRBV10-3	many	TRBJ2-5	.	TGTGCCATCAGGGGAGGAGAGACCCAGTACTTC	CAIRGGETQYF
TRBV20-1	.	TRBJ2-5	TRBD1	TGCAGTGCTAGAGTTCCGACAGGGGGCTCTGAGACCCAGTACTTC	CSARVPTGGSETQYF
TRBV7-3	few	TRBJ2-3	TRBD2	TGTGCCAGCAGCCCAGAGGCTAGCGGGGTGAATACGCAGTATTTT	CASSPEASGVNTQYF
TRBV7-3	few	TRBJ2-2	TRBD2	TGTGCCAGCAGCGGAGCGGGACTACACACCGGGGAGCTGTTTTTT	CASSGAGLHTGELFF
TRBV28	once	TRBJ2-2	.	TGTGCCAGCAAGAGGGGTTTGAACACCGGGGAGCTGTTTTTT	CASKRGLNTGELFF
TRBV5-6	.	TRBJ2-5	.	TGTGCCAGCAGCTTGGTCAGCGTGGAAGAGACCCAGTACTTC	CASSLVSVEETQYF
TRBV6-5	.	TRBJ1-6	TRBD1	TGTGCCAGCAGTTACTCGACAGGGACAGGGTCCTTCGATGATCACTCACCCCTCCACTTT	CASSYSTGTGSFDDHSPLHF
TRBV15	few	TRBJ2-7	TRBD1	TGTGCCACCAGCAGAGGCCCTTTGACAGGGGATACCGAGCAGTACTTC	CATSRGPLTGDTEQYF
TRBV12-3/TRBV12-4	few	TRBJ2-7	TRBD2	TGTGCCAGTTGCCGGGGGACTAGCGGGGCCCGGGAGCAGTACTTC	CASCRGTSGAREQYF
TRBV20-1	many	TRBJ2-5	.	TGCAGTGCTCCCCAAAGCGGAGGTGGGACCCAGTACTTC	CSAPQSGGGTQYF
TRBV27	.	TRBJ1-1	.	TGTGCCAGCAGTACGAAGGATTGGGTATTT	CASSTKDWVF
TRBV29-1	few	TRBJ1-2	.	TGCAGCGTTGAAGGTCAAATCTATGGCTACACCTTC	CSVEGQIYGYTF
TRBV7-2	.	TRBJ2-7	TRBD1	TGTGCCAGCAGCCGTTCGACAGGGGCCTACGAGCAGTACTTC	CASSRSTGAYEQYF
TRBV12-3/TRBV12-4	.	TRBJ2-1	.	TGTGCCAGCAGTTTAAAGGGAGTCTACAATGAGCAGTTCTTC	CASSLKGVYNEQFF
TRBV9	.	TRBJ2-7	.	TGTGCCAGCAGCGTAGGGCGGCCCCCCAACGAGCAGTACTTC	CASSVGRPPNEQYF
TRBV9	few	TRBJ2-2	.	TGTGCCAGCGAGGCGCAGACTAACACCGGGGAGCTGTTTTTT	CASEAQTNTGELFF
TRBV11-1	many	TRBJ2-4	TRBD1	TGTGCCAGCAGCACAAGGGGACAGGGAGACATTCAGTACTTC	CASSTRGQGDIQYF
TRBV10-3	many	TRBJ2-2	.	TGTGCCATCAGTGAGTCCGCGGTGATCACCGGGGAGCTGTTTTTT	CAISESAVITGELFF
TRBV4-1	.	TRBJ2-1	.	TGCGCCAGCAGCCAATATGCGGGACTGCAACCTTACAATGAGCAGTTCTTC	CASSQYAGLQPYNEQFF
TRBV6-2/TRBV6-3	few	TRBJ1-2	.	TGTGCCAGCAGGACTCAGGGAGGCGGCGGCTACACCTTC	CASRTQGGGGYTF
TRBV5-4	few	TRBJ2-3	TRBD2	TGTGCCAGCAGCGGCGCTAGCGGGTACAGCACAGATACGCAGTATTTT	CASSGASGYSTDTQYF
TRBV2	.	TRBJ2-7	.	TGTGCCAGCAGTGCCCTACGCGAGCAGTACTTC	CASSALREQYF
TRBV28	.	TRBJ2-1	TRBD2	TGTGCCAGCAGTTTAGACGGGAGGCCCTACAATGAGCAGTTCTTC	CASSLDGRPYNEQFF
TRBV5-1	.	TRBJ2-6	.	TGCGCCAGCAGTTACCTGGGAGCGGCCAGGGCTGGGGCCAACGTCCTGACTTTC	CASSYLGAARAGANVLTF
TRBV20-1	.	TRBJ1-6	.	TGCAGTGCTCCTAACTCCTATAATTCACCCCTCCACTTT	CSAPNSYNSPLHF
TRBV4-3	many	TRBJ2-7	TRBD2	TGCGCCAGCAGCCAAGATCGGACTAGAACCTACGAGCAGTACTTC	CASSQDRTRTYEQYF
TRBV5-1	few	TRBJ2-3	TRBD1	TGCGCCAGCAGCTTGGATCGGACAGGGGTAGCAGATACGCAGTATTTT	CASSLDRTGVADTQYF
TRBV20-1	.	TRBJ1-6	.	TGCAGTGCTAGTACAGAACTGAATTCACCCCTCCACTTT	CSASTELNSPLHF
TRBV12-3/TRBV12-4	few	TRBJ1-5	TRBD1	TGTGCCAGCAAGGGACAGGGGTTGATTAATAGCAATCAGCCCCAGCATTTT	CASKGQGLINSNQPQHF
TRBV3-1	few	TRBJ1-1	TRBD1	TGTGCCAGCAGCCAAGGACAGGGAGGCGCTTTCTTT	CASSQGQGGAFF
TRBV27	.	TRBJ1-2	.	TGTGCCAGCAGTCCCGGGACGGGGGCGGTCTATGGCTACACCTTC	CASSPGTGAVYGYTF
TRBV3-1	.	TRBJ2-6	.	TGTGCCAGCAGCCAAGTACGGAGCGGGGCCAACGTCCTGACTTTC	CASSQVRSGANVLTF
TRBV20-1	.	TRBJ2-7	TRBD2	TGCAGTGCTAGTCGACTAGCGGGGGATTACGAGCAGTACTTC	CSASRLAGDYEQYF
TRBV20-1	many	TRBJ1-1	.	TGCAGTGCTAGAGATCCGGGGGTGAACACTGAAGCTTTCTTT	CSARDPGVNTEAFF
TRBV5-1	once	TRBJ2-6	.	TGCGCCAGCAGCCTGAATGACCCCAACGTCCTGACTTTC	CASSLNDPNVLTF
TRBV12-3/TRBV12-4	few	TRBJ2-7	.	TGTGCCAGCAGTTTAAATGTGGGCGTTTACGAGCAGTACTTC	CASSLNVGVYEQYF
TRBV12-3/TRBV12-4	.	TRBJ2-2	.	TGTGCCAGCAGTTTAGACTTTGCGGGGCGACGGGGGGAGCTGTTTTTT	CASSLDFAGRRGELFF
TRBV7-6	few	TRBJ2-7	TRBD1	TGTGCCAGCAGCTTACAAGACGGGACAGTTTCCGAGCAGTACTTC	CASSLQDGTVSEQYF
TRBV20-1	.	TRBJ2-5	.	TGCAGTGCTAGTGGGGCCAGGGGGGACGCGGAGACCCAGTACTTC	CSASGARGDAETQYF
TRBV7-9	many	TRBJ2-7	.	TGTGCCAGCAGCGTACGGGACACCTATATCTTC	CASSVRDTYIF
TRBV20-1	many	TRBJ2-1	TRBD2	TGCAGTGCTACCCAACTGGTGCGCGGGAGCTCCTACAATGAGCAGTTCTTC	CSATQLVRGSSYNEQFF
TRBV28	few	TRBJ2-7	TRBD1	TGTGCCAGCAGTACACACGCCGGGACAGGGGCGGACGAGCAGTACTTC	CASSTHAGTGADEQYF
TRBV7-7	few	TRBJ2-1	TRBD1	TGTGCTAGCAGTTTAGGACCGGGACAGGGGGTCAATGAGCAGTTCTTC	CASSLGPGQGVNEQFF
TRBV27	.	TRBJ2-7	TRBD1	TGTGCCAGCAGGGGGGGTCGGGGGACAGGTCGCTACGAGCAGTACTTC	CASRGGRGTGRYEQYF
TRBV27	.	TRBJ2-7	TRBD1	TGTGCCAGCAGGAGACAGGGGCCCAGTTCCTACGAGCAGTACTTC	CASRRQGPSSYEQYF
TRBV6-4	few	TRBJ2-3	.	TGTGCCAGCAGTGACTCGGGGGCGGGCACCACAGATACGCAGTATTTT	CASSDSGAGTTDTQYF
TRBV12-3/TRBV12-4	many	TRBJ1-1	.	TGTGCCAGCAGTCCCGGGGGTCACTCTTACACTGAAGCTTTCTTT	CASSPGGHSYTEAFF